The sequence of this T cell receptor beta chain was determined in a study of blood T cells in healthy people across ages. Study background: With template switching, about one barcoded beta molecule was captured per two T cells.

The use of a sample-barcoded 5' primer and a J-beta primer mix characterized a second PCR of roughly 6 to 11 cycles. Each CDR3 protein is one row after TCRdb ran MiXCR on the 5' RACE reads. The sample has some 1.4 million distinct CDR3 sequences; 35% to 45% are singletons. Germline values: CDR1 SGHTA, CDR2 FQGNSA. This CDR3 spans 14 amino acids. J lost 7 bases, V lost 6 bases, and 6 bases had no gene match. Study results and caveats: Per million T cells, the diversity of TCR beta decreased roughly linearly as age advanced.

As concerns this clonotype: Antigen specificity is unknown.

Material for sequencing was blood. The clonotype comes from a woman under 30 in good health. V and J are TRBV7-2 and TRBJ2-1; 10 bases line up with TRBD2. The CDR3 region has the DNA TGTGCCAGCAGTCCAGCGGGAGGGATGAATGAGCAGTTCTTC. As protein: CASSPAGGMNEQFF.